This TCR beta chain was sequenced in a study of T cells after yellow fever vaccination. TCRdb recomputed calls from the 5' RACE reads with MiXCR, one row per CDR3 protein. This table holds around 610,000 distinct CDR3 sequences, roughly 12% found once. This clonotype occurred a few times. Antigen: not known. Overall study results and limits: The CD4 and CD8 compartments had a small share of their clonotypes in common.

The germline CDR1 and CDR2 sequences are SGHRS and YFSETQ. The CDR3 totals 15 residues. The ends were cut back, 2 bases at V and 4 bases at J, with 12 bases in the middle. The source is a man aged 25-45 years who received the YFV17D yellow fever vaccine. The rearrangement joins TRBV5-1 to TRBJ2-2; TRBD2 is a possible D gene (5 bases). Sequenced here: PBMCs, sampled on the day of the yellow fever booster vaccination. CDR3 loop: CASSFSLAATGELFF. CDR3 DNA: TGCGCCAGCAGCTTTAGTCTAGCAGCCACCGGGGAGCTGTTTTTT.